These 14 T cell receptor beta chains were sequenced from one sample in a study of T-cell reconstitution after alpha-beta-depleted transplantation in children (dated by TCRdb to between 2015 and 2016). The library relied on PCR. TCRdb records Illumina HiSeq 2500 as the sequencer. TCR library preparation used molecular barcoding, with unique molecular identifiers applied to normalize quantification of the TCRbeta repertoire. TCRdb reworked the public reads: Q25 trimming with fastp, MiXCR clone assembly, productive beta chains retained. Under each unique CDR3 protein, matching rows form one entry showing the most common genes and DNA. This sample has 450,000 to 600,000 distinct CDR3 sequences in its table, and roughly 13% of those were observed once. Approximately 2.1% of the sample rests with the top ten. This specimen's treatment or condition label, per the study, means: allogeneic hematopoietic cell transplantation with graft depleted of TCRalphabeta T cells and CD19 B cells.

Source: PBMCs, mostly from graft donor cells, taken 360 days after TCRalphabeta/CD19-depleted stem cell transplant. The receptors derive from a male patient younger than 18 who had a stem cell transplant for acute myeloid leukemia, so the T cells may come from the graft donor.

This clonotype occurred many times. The CDR3 DNA sequence: TGCAGCGTTACCGGGACAGGGGATGAAAAACTGTTTTTT. Translating gives CSVTGTGDEKLFF. The chain joins TRBV29-1 to TRBJ1-4; TRBD1 matches at 10 bases. J lost 6 bases, V lost 5 bases, and 3 bases had no gene match. The V gene's germline CDR1 is SQVTM and CDR2 ANQGSEA. This CDR3 is built from 13 residues. Looking up the rest from reference TRBV29-1 and TRBJ1-4 gives the full variable domain: SAVISQKPSRDICQRGTSLTIQCQVDSQVTMMFWYRQQPGQSLTLIATANQGSEATYESGFVIDKFPISRPNLTFSTLTVSNMSPEDSSIYLCSVTGTGDEKLFFGSGTQLSVL.

This sequence joins TRBV15 and TRBJ2-1; D is perhaps TRBD2 (5 bases). This CDR3 region has 17 residues. V dropped 2 bases and J dropped 9 bases, with 23 bases sitting between them. The germline V gene has CDR1 LNHNV and CDR2 YYDKDF (reference sequence). CDR3 bases: TGTGCCACCAGCAGATTCCTACGGCTAGCAACTGGAGGTGAGCAGTTCTTC. Translation gives CATSRFLRLATGGEQFF.

The chain combines TRBV4-2 with TRBJ1-5, with a weak D call TRBD1 (6 bases). The V end was cut by 1 base, the J end by 8 bases, with 24 bases between. The CDR3 is 18 amino acids. Germline CDR1 is LGHNA and CDR2 is YNFKEQ. The CDR3 is CASSQALLQGPGGEPQHF. As DNA, the CDR3 is TGTGCCAGCAGCCAAGCACTCCTACAGGGCCCCGGGGGGGAGCCCCAGCATTTT.

This chain uses TRBV29-1 with TRBJ2-7, with TRBD1 as a possible D gene (5 bases). V was cut by 3 bases and J by 5 bases, with 14 bases left in between. From germline, CDR1 is SQVTM and CDR2 ANQGSEA. The CDR3 consists of 13 residues. As DNA, the CDR3 is TGCAGCGTTGAGGGTGGGGCAACGGACGAGCAGTACTTC. Translating gives CSVEGGATDEQYF.

J is TRBJ2-7 and V is TRBV20-1; 9 nucleotides match TRBD1. The germline gives CDR1 DFQATT, CDR2 SNEGSKA (reference sequence). The CDR3 is 15 amino acids. V lost 2 bases, J lost 1 base, and 6 bases stayed unmatched. The CDR3 nucleotides are TGCAGTGCTAGACGAGCCGGGACAGGGTCCTACGAGCAGTACTTC. It translates to CSARRAGTGSYEQYF.

This clonotype was seen many times. The chain recombines TRBV14 with TRBJ1-4; D possibly corresponds to TRBD1 (5 bases). The CDR3 has 16 amino acids. Trimming took 5 bases from V and 8 from J, leaving 21 bases between them. Germline V gene lookup returns CDR1 SGHDN and CDR2 FVKESK. This CDR3 is CASSIKRTPLGEKLFF. The DNA for the CDR3 is TGTGCCAGCAGCATCAAAAGGACACCTCTCGGGGAAAAACTGTTTTTT.

This clonotype was picked up many times. The J gene is TRBJ2-7, the V gene TRBV20-1; TRBD2 matches 11 bases. After removal of 7 bases from V and 6 bases from J, the junction contained 5 bases not matched to a gene. The CDR3 is 12 residues long. Germline CDR1 reads DFQATT; CDR2 reads SNEGSKA (reference sequence). The CDR3 sequence: CSGGGLAGEQYF. The CDR3 coding sequence is TGCAGTGGGGGAGGACTAGCGGGCGAGCAGTACTTC.

This clonotype has ten or more counts. V usage is TRBV29-1 and J usage is TRBJ2-3; D not resolved. The CDR3 has 13 residues. CDR1 and CDR2 (germline): SQVTM, ANQGSEA. V lost 7 bases, J lost 2 bases, and 13 bases lay in between. CDR3 amino acids: CSAGRALTDTQYF. Written as DNA, the CDR3 is TGCAGCGCCGGTAGGGCCCTCACAGATACGCAGTATTTT.

This clonotype was seen a handful of times. The chain uses TRBV30 and TRBJ2-7; 9 bases fit TRBD2. The ends lost 1 base at V and 0 bases at J; junction bases unmatched: 1. Germline assignment: CDR1 GTSNPN and CDR2 SVGIG (reference sequence). The CDR3 sequence is 14 residues long. CDR3 region: CAWSGLAVSYEQYF. The DNA for the CDR3 is TGTGCCTGGAGTGGACTAGCGGTCTCCTACGAGCAGTACTTC. Looking up the rest from reference TRBV30 and TRBJ2-7 gives the full variable domain: SQTIHQWPATLVQPVGSPLSLECTVEGTSNPNLYWYRQAAGRGLQLLFYSVGIGQISSEVPQNLSASRPQDRQFILSSKKLLLSDSGFYLCAWSGLAVSYEQYFGPGTRLTVT.

The chain links TRBV7-3 to TRBJ2-3; TRBD1 matches at 8 bases. After removal of 7 bases from V and 5 bases from J, the junction contained 8 bases not matched to a gene. CDR3 length equals 14 residues. Germline CDR1 SGHTA, CDR2 FQGTGA. Here the CDR3 reads CASTQTGAGDTQYF. Written as DNA, the CDR3 is TGTGCCAGCACTCAGACAGGGGCGGGAGATACGCAGTATTTT.

The V gene is TRBV20-1, the J gene TRBJ2-1; D ambiguous. Germline V lookup: CDR1 DFQATT, CDR2 SNEGSKA (reference sequence). V was pared by 2 bases and J by 8 bases, with 10 bases between. CDR3 size: 12 residues. CDR3 sequence (DNA): TGCAGTGCTAGACACGCTATCGATGAGCAGTTCTTC. It specifies CSARHAIDEQFF.

The chain couples TRBV4-2 to TRBJ2-7; possibly TRBD2 for D (7 bases). Germline CDR1 is LGHNA and CDR2 is YNFKEQ. The CDR3 contains 18 residues. V was trimmed by 0 bases and J by 3 bases, leaving 21 bases between them. CDR3: CASSQDQAGAGANYEQYF. The CDR3 DNA sequence: TGTGCCAGCAGCCAAGATCAGGCGGGGGCAGGGGCCAACTACGAGCAGTACTTC.

J is TRBJ2-1 and V is TRBV7-2; D perhaps matches TRBD2 (6 bases). Germline V lookup: CDR1 SGHTA, CDR2 FQGNSA. V lost 6 bases to trimming and J lost 6 bases, with 21 bases between them. The CDR3 is 16 amino acids. The DNA of the CDR3 is TGTGCCAGCAGAGCCGGGGATGGAGGGCCAGGCAATGAGCAGTTCTTC. Protein product: CASRAGDGGPGNEQFF.

This clonotype was picked up a small number of times. The chain combines TRBV7-3 with TRBJ2-5; 7 bases agree with TRBD2. The V segment lost 4 bases and the J segment 4 bases; nucleotides outside the gene matches: 12. CDR1 is SGHTA and CDR2 is FQGTGA in the germline V gene. The CDR3 length is 16 residues. For the CDR3, the DNA is TGTGCCAGCAGCTCCCAGGGCGGGAGTGTACCAGAGACCCAGTACTTC. It yields the protein CASSSQGGSVPETQYF. Full variable domain (missing parts from reference TRBV7-3 and TRBJ2-5): GAGVSQTPSNKVTEKGKYVELRCDPISGHTALYWYRQSLGQGPEFLIYFQGTGAADDSGLPNDRFFAVRPEGSVSTLKIQRTERGDSAVYLCASSSQGGSVPETQYFGPGTRLLVL.